The next 9 T cell receptor beta chains were all read from a single sample in a study of T cells in localized non-small cell lung cancer. Using immunoSEQ multiplex PCR, the repertoire was profiled, and TCRdb retains in-frame clones only, with some absent. Here the sample spans roughly 72,000 clones, 65% to 85% being singletons. The material was peripheral blood, obtained before any cancer treatment. The receptors shown here come from a female donor at least 60 years old with stage I lung adenocarcinoma.

A single count supports this clone. J is TRBJ2-2 and V is TRBV11-2; D gene ambiguous. V gave up 2 bases and J gave up 0 bases, with 13 bases separating them. The CDR3 extends over 17 amino acids. The germline CDR1 and CDR2 sequences are SGHAT and FQNNGV. The CDR3 protein is CASSLNPATANTGELFF. CDR3 coding DNA: TGTGCCAGCAGCTTAAACCCCGCCACCGCGAACACCGGGGAGCTGTTTTTT.

This clone was detected a few times. The genes are TRBV4-1 and TRBJ2-2, with unresolved D. The CDR3 contains 14 residues. CDR1 is MGHRA, CDR2 YSYEKL, per germline. The germline V and J ends were trimmed by 5 bases and 3 bases, with 10 bases remaining between them. In nucleotides, the CDR3 is TGCGCCAGCAGCTACCGGGCCTACACCGGGGAGCTGTTTTTT. Protein sequence: CASSYRAYTGELFF.

The V call is TRBV6-4, the J call TRBJ1-2; maybe TRBD1 (6 bases). V gave up 3 bases and J gave up 8 bases, with 13 bases separating them. Germline V gene data show CDR1 as MRHNA and CDR2 as SNTAGT. CDR3 length: 13 residues. This CDR3 is CASSEGRGGGYTF. In DNA, the CDR3 is TGTGCCAGCAGTGAAGGCAGGGGAGGCGGCTACACCTTC.

The chain recombines TRBV19 with TRBJ1-1; D is unresolved. The CDR3 totals 14 residues. V was clipped by 5 bases and J by 0 bases, with 10 bases between them. Germline V CDR1 and CDR2: LNHDA, SQIVND (reference sequence). CDR3 loop: CASSENYLNTEAFF. In nucleotides, the CDR3 is TGTGCCAGTAGTGAGAACTACCTGAACACTGAAGCTTTCTTT.

This chain connects TRBV29-1 to TRBJ1-4, with D maybe TRBD1 (6 bases). The CDR3 is 12 residues long. V shed 8 bases and J shed 8 bases, with 15 bases lying between them. The V gene's germline CDR1 is SQVTM and CDR2 ANQGSEA. The CDR3 region is CSTRRGGEKLFF. In nucleotides, the CDR3 is TGCAGCACTAGGAGGGGGGGAGAAAAACTGTTTTTT.

The chain uses TRBV11-3 and TRBJ2-6, with D perhaps TRBD1 (5 bases). The V gene's germline CDR1 is SGHNT and CDR2 YENEEA. The CDR3 runs 16 residues. Trimming removed 5 bases from V and 3 bases from J, with 14 bases in between. The CDR3 DNA is TGTGCCAGCAGCCCCGGTGGGGCAGTTGGGGCCAACGTCCTGACTTTC. Its protein product is CASSPGGAVGANVLTF.

V is TRBV6-6 and J is TRBJ1-4; no definite D call. The CDR3 consists of 12 residues. Germline V gene sequence: CDR1 MNHNY, CDR2 SVGAGI (reference sequence). The V and J ends lost 6 bases and 4 bases respectively, with 6 bases between them. CDR3 loop: CASRVYNEKLFF. As DNA, the CDR3 is TGTGCCAGCAGAGTCTATAATGAAAAACTGTTTTTT.

V usage is TRBV7-2 and J usage is TRBJ2-1, with D uncertain. CDR3 length: 15 amino acids. The germline gives CDR1 SGHTA, CDR2 FQGNSA. V was trimmed by 0 bases and J by 2 bases, leaving 8 bases between them. The CDR3 nucleotides are TGTGCCAGCAGCTTAGCGCTCGGACCCTACAATGAGCAGTTCTTC. Encoded protein: CASSLALGPYNEQFF.

This clone was seen a single time. This rearrangement joins TRBV7-3 to TRBJ2-1; D not resolved. The CDR3 has 13 amino acids. Germline lookup yields CDR1 SGHTA and CDR2 FQGTGA. Between the trimmed V and J ends, which lost 2 bases and 8 bases, there was a span of 10 bases. CDR3 DNA sequence: TGTGCCAGCAGCTTATTATTTACCGATGAGCAGTTCTTC. This translates into CASSLLFTDEQFF.